These T cell receptor beta chains were read from a single sample in a study of blood T cell repertoires in COVID-19. The table came from immunoSEQ multiplex PCR; TCRdb's copy has only in-frame clones and leaves some out. This sample has 30,000 or so clones, with about 89% found just once. Material for sequencing was peripheral blood. The source is a human donor with active COVID-19. The donor label of this sample is uncertain. Both conserved end residues are part of each CDR3. Fields, in order: clone size, D gene, J gene, V gene, CDR3 protein, CDR3 DNA. D genes are given only for firm matches. Expanded clones are given a class, and other clones once, few, many or no size at all.

size: NA
D: NA
J: TRBJ2-4
V: TRBV7-9
CDR3: CASSPRGGLAKNIQYF
DNA: TGTGCCAGCAGCCCGAGGGGGGGTTTAGCCAAAAACATTCAGTACTTC

size: NA
D: NA
J: TRBJ2-1
V: TRBV2
CDR3: CASSPLDGSYNEQFF
DNA: TGTGCCAGCAGTCCCTTGGACGGGAGCTACAATGAGCAGTTCTTC

size: NA
D: NA
J: TRBJ2-2
V: TRBV6-5
CDR3: CASHGHNTGELFF
DNA: TGTGCCAGTCACGGACACAACACCGGGGAGCTGTTTTTT

size: NA
D: NA
J: TRBJ1-2
V: TRBV2
CDR3: CASSEWVGRVGGYTF
DNA: TGTGCCAGCAGTGAATGGGTAGGCAGGGTAGGCGGCTACACCTTC

size: few
D: NA
J: TRBJ1-2
V: TRBV5-4
CDR3: CASSTGNPYGYTF
DNA: TGTGCCAGCAGTACAGGGAACCCCTATGGCTACACCTTC

size: NA
D: NA
J: TRBJ1-2
V: TRBV28
CDR3: CASSYIYGYTF
DNA: TGTGCCAGCAGTTACATCTATGGCTACACCTTC

size: NA
D: NA
J: TRBJ2-7
V: TRBV11-2
CDR3: CASSLGSRQATYEQYF
DNA: TGTGCCAGCAGCTTAGGTAGTAGGCAGGCTACCTACGAGCAGTACTTC

size: NA
D: NA
J: TRBJ1-6
V: TRBV7-2
CDR3: CASSLGSRRDSPLHF
DNA: TGTGCCAGCAGCTTAGGATCCCGCCGCGATTCACCCCTCCACTTT

size: NA
D: NA
J: TRBJ1-1
V: TRBV28
CDR3: CASSQRQQNTEAFF
DNA: TGTGCCAGCAGTCAGCGACAGCAGAACACTGAAGCTTTCTTT

size: NA
D: NA
J: TRBJ1-1
V: TRBV15
CDR3: CATSRDRGGAEAFF
DNA: TGTGCCACCAGCAGAGATCGGGGGGGAGCTGAAGCTTTCTTT

size: NA
D: NA
J: TRBJ2-7
V: TRBV30
CDR3: CAWGQIYEQYF
DNA: TGTGCCTGGGGACAGATATACGAGCAGTACTTC

size: once
D: TRBD1
J: TRBJ2-5
V: TRBV5-1
CDR3: CASSLGSLTGTQETQYF
DNA: TGCGCCAGCAGCTTGGGATCCCTGACAGGGACCCAAGAGACCCAGTACTTC

size: NA
D: NA
J: TRBJ2-5
V: TRBV12-5
CDR3: CASGLGQPQYF
DNA: TGTGCTAGTGGTTTGGGACAGCCCCAGTACTTC